The 10 T cell receptor beta chains given below trace back to one sample, sequenced in a study of regulatory T cells in long-lasting Graves disease. Time point given: newly diagnosed GD, antithyroid drugs for less than 3 months. PBMC RNA was the source of the TCR library. CDR3-region Arm-PCR and iRepertoire HTBI primers produced the TCR beta libraries. TCRdb re-called the multiplex PCR reads with MiXCR, one entry per CDR3 protein. In the table there are 550,000 or so distinct CDR3 sequences, 9.5% to 15% of which are singletons. These data were likewise used in another study, on T cells in Graves' hyperthyroidism and ophthalmopathy.

This specimen was peripheral blood mononuclear cells (PBMCs), taken at new diagnosis, from a patient treated with antithyroid drugs. Every receptor here comes from a woman aged 30 to 39 with Graves disease.

There are many counts of this clonotype. The gene calls are TRBV7-2 and TRBJ2-7; 13 nucleotides line up with TRBD2. V shed 5 bases and J 2 bases; nucleotides not matched to a gene: 6. The CDR3 has 16 residues. Germline loops: CDR1 SGHTA, CDR2 FQGNSA. CDR3 in amino acids: CASSPQLAGGPYEQYF. The CDR3 coding sequence is TGTGCCAGCAGCCCTCAACTAGCGGGAGGGCCCTACGAGCAGTACTTC.

Comments on this clonotype: A much more abundant neighbour one base away suggests this may be a read error. V usage is TRBV20-1 and J usage is TRBJ1-2; D is undetermined. In germline, CDR1 is DFQATT, CDR2 SNEGSKA (reference sequence). Trimming pared 0 bases from V and 2 bases from J, leaving 10 bases between. CDR3 length: 14 amino acids. CDR3: CSARDFAGNYGYTF. In DNA form, the CDR3 reads TGCAGTGCTAGAGATTTTGCAGGAAACTATGGCTACACCTTC.

This clonotype was seen repeatedly, ten times or more. The J gene is TRBJ1-1, the V gene TRBV15; tentatively, D is TRBD1 (6 bases). The CDR3 is 15 amino acids. V dropped 0 bases and J dropped 5 bases, with 13 bases sitting between them. Germline V CDR1 and CDR2: LNHNV, YYDKDF (reference sequence). The CDR3 spells CATSRETGRWTEAFF. In DNA form, the CDR3 reads TGTGCCACCAGCAGAGAAACAGGGAGGTGGACTGAAGCTTTCTTT.

The genes are TRBV27 and TRBJ2-7; 9 bases agree with TRBD1. Trimming took 3 bases from V and 0 from J; bases not matched to a gene: 3. Per the germline V gene, CDR1 is MNHEY and CDR2 is SMNVEV (reference sequence). The CDR3 sequence is 15 residues long. CDR3 nucleotides: TGTGCCAGCAGTTTTTCGACAGGGGGCTCCTACGAGCAGTACTTC. Encoded protein: CASSFSTGGSYEQYF.

At least ten counts were recorded for this clonotype. The chain uses TRBV11-2 and TRBJ1-1; D uncertain. Germline-derived CDR1 and CDR2 are SGHAT and FQNNGV. The CDR3 contains 15 residues. The germline V and J ends were trimmed by 5 bases and 3 bases, with 16 bases remaining between them. The CDR3: CASSLIPGRYTEAFF. The CDR3 coding sequence is TGTGCCAGCAGCCTAATCCCCGGACGGTACACTGAAGCTTTCTTT.

This clonotype has ten or more counts. The V call is TRBV6-2 or TRBV6-3, the J call TRBJ2-1; D not resolved. There are 16 residues in the CDR3. CDR1 is MNHEY and CDR2 is SVGEGT in the germline V gene. The ends were cut back, 2 bases at V and 5 bases at J, with 16 bases in the middle. As DNA, the CDR3 is TGTGCCAGCAGTTACGTGAGACTCTTTTCCCACAATGAGCAGTTCTTC. It translates to CASSYVRLFSHNEQFF.

This clonotype showed up many times. The chain combines TRBV6-1 with TRBJ1-4, with D possibly TRBD1 on 6 matching bases. CDR1 is MNHNS, CDR2 SASEGT, per germline. The CDR3 sequence is 15 residues long. V was pared by 5 bases and J by 7 bases, with 17 bases between. Here the CDR3 DNA reads TGTGCCAGCAGTATACAGGGCATTCCGATTGAAAAACTGTTTTTT. It translates to CASSIQGIPIEKLFF.

The V call is TRBV18, the J call TRBJ2-2; D is uncertain. There are 16 residues in the CDR3. Trimming stripped 6 bases from V and 0 bases from J, with 14 bases between. From germline, CDR1 is KGHSH and CDR2 LQKENI. CDR3 region: CASSTDWGSNTGELFF. The CDR3 DNA reads TGTGCCAGCTCGACCGACTGGGGATCGAACACCGGGGAGCTGTTTTTT.

This clonotype was detected many times. The V gene is TRBV28, the J gene TRBJ2-1, with TRBD2 identical over 9 bases. The CDR3 contains 16 residues. The germline V gene encodes CDR1 MDHEN and CDR2 SYDVKM. The J segment lost 4 bases and the V segment lost 4 bases, leaving 8 bases of the junction unmatched. The CDR3 DNA reads as TGTGCCAGCAGTTCCCCTCTAGCGGGACAGTACAATGAGCAGTTCTTC. Residues: CASSSPLAGQYNEQFF.

This clonotype was counted a few times. The rearrangement uses TRBV10-2 and TRBJ1-5; D is uncertain. The germline gives CDR1 WSHSY, CDR2 SAAADI. V was cut by 5 bases and J by 7 bases, with 12 bases left in between. The CDR3 sequence is 13 residues long. CDR3 DNA: TGCGCCAGCAGTCCAGACGAGAGGCAGCCCCAGCATTTT. Amino acid sequence: CASSPDERQPQHF.